This T cell receptor (beta chain) was obtained from a study of OX40 agonist ivuxolimab in advanced cancers. On the study more broadly: Mean age about 60 years, range roughly 23 to 79; roughly 82% male.

Study-wide results and limits: Clonal expansion from baseline to week 6 occurred in both CD4+ and CD8+ T cells.

In the case of this clone: Antigen specificity is unknown.

Germline V gene data show CDR1 as SGDLS and CDR2 as YYNGEE. V shed 4 bases and J 6 bases; nucleotides not matched to a gene: 6. CDR3 length: 14 amino acids. Here immunoSEQ multiplex PCR was the method, and the copy in TCRdb shows in-frame clones only, minus some. The sample holds approximately 71,000 clones, over 80% seen once. The chain couples TRBV9 to TRBJ2-3; 9 positions match TRBD2. This TCR was sampled from an adult with an advanced solid tumor such as melanoma, head and neck, liver or kidney cancer. The sequencing here drew on CD4+ or CD8+ T cells sorted from blood, taken in a trial of the OX40 agonist ivuxolimab. The CDR3 loop reads CASSPRTSVDTQYF. The CDR3 bases are TGTGCCAGCAGCCCCCGGACTAGCGTCGATACGCAGTATTTT.